The rows below give T cell receptor beta chains drawn from one sample of a study of T-cell memory formation after mild COVID-19. TCRdb re-analysed the 5' RACE reads in MiXCR, keeping a single row per CDR3 protein. The table records a few hundred thousand distinct CDR3 sequences, about 10% of them present only once. The specimen sequenced was PBMCs or a T cell subset sorted from them (not recorded which). The receptors stem from a man aged 18 to 29 who had mild COVID-19 (a few samples of this study predate the infection). Cell type and time point are not known. The CDR3 runs from the conserved cysteine through the conserved F or W. Fields, in order: J gene, clone size, D gene, V gene, CDR3 DNA, CDR3 protein. A D gene is named only where the DNA matches it firmly. Some rows mark clone size as missing; the rest say once, few, many or name a class of expanded clone.

TRBJ1-1	.	.	TRBV5-1	TGCGCCAGCAGCTTGGGTATGGGGGGCTACACTGAAGCTTTCTTT	CASSLGMGGYTEAFF
TRBJ1-3	few	.	TRBV7-2	TGTGCCAGCAGCTTAGGGTCGGCAGCTGGAAACACCATATATTTT	CASSLGSAAGNTIYF
TRBJ2-1	.	.	TRBV6-5	TGTGCCAGCAGTTACTCCGCAACAGGGAAGAATGAGCAGTTCTTC	CASSYSATGKNEQFF
TRBJ2-5	few	.	TRBV6-5	TGTGCCAGCAGAGGGGCAAGGGAGACCCAGTACTTC	CASRGARETQYF
TRBJ1-6	.	TRBD1	TRBV7-3	TGTGCCAGCAGCTTAACGGGACAGGAGGAGAATTCACCCCTCCACTTT	CASSLTGQEENSPLHF
TRBJ1-6	.	.	TRBV3-1	TGTGCCAGCAGCCAAGGAGAGTTCAGGGGTAGGAGCTCCTATAATTCACCCCTCCACTTT	CASSQGEFRGRSSYNSPLHF
TRBJ2-2	.	.	TRBV7-2	TGTGCCAGCAGCTTAGTTGGGGGCCCGGACGGGGAGCTGTTTTTT	CASSLVGGPDGELFF
TRBJ1-1	many	.	TRBV14	TGTGCCAGCAGCCGGTTCACATACACTGAAGCTTTCTTT	CASSRFTYTEAFF
TRBJ2-1	.	.	TRBV20-1	TGCAGTGCTAGAGTGGGGACCGTTCTCAATGAGCAGTTCTTC	CSARVGTVLNEQFF
TRBJ2-2	.	.	TRBV5-1	TGCGCCAGCAGCGGCCAGGGTGCAGAGAACACCGGGGAGCTGTTTTTT	CASSGQGAENTGELFF
TRBJ2-2	.	.	TRBV6-2/TRBV6-3	TGTGCCAGCACCCTAGACACCGGGGAGCTGTTTTTT	CASTLDTGELFF
TRBJ2-2	many	.	TRBV4-2	TGTGCCAGCAGCCAAGTTCCTAGTAGATTCGCCGGGGAGCTGTTTTTT	CASSQVPSRFAGELFF
TRBJ1-1	.	.	TRBV29-1	TGCAGCGTTAATCGGAACACTGAAGCTTTCTTT	CSVNRNTEAFF
TRBJ1-2	.	.	TRBV2	TGTGCCAGCAGTGAGGGGAATCTGGACTATGGCTACACCTTC	CASSEGNLDYGYTF
TRBJ2-3	.	.	TRBV6-2/TRBV6-3	TGTGCCAGCCAGAAAGGGGTTGTCGGGACAGATACGCAGTATTTT	CASQKGVVGTDTQYF
TRBJ2-7	many	.	TRBV12-3/TRBV12-4	TGTGCCAGCAGTTTAAGGGGCTACGAGCAGTACTTC	CASSLRGYEQYF
TRBJ2-2	.	TRBD1	TRBV4-3	TGCGCCAGCAGCCAAGATCCGACAGGGGCAGGCACCGGGGAGCTGTTTTTT	CASSQDPTGAGTGELFF
TRBJ1-5	few	.	TRBV12-3/TRBV12-4	TGTGCCAGCAGTTTCCGGGGGGGAGGCAATCAGCCCCAGCATTTT	CASSFRGGGNQPQHF
TRBJ2-1	.	.	TRBV12-3/TRBV12-4	TGTGCCAGCGGGAACAGTTGGGAGCAGTTCTTC	CASGNSWEQFF
TRBJ1-1	.	.	TRBV6-6	TGTGCCAGCAGTTTAGAAGGGATTTTGACGGAAGCTTTCTTT	CASSLEGILTEAFF
TRBJ1-5	.	.	TRBV12-3/TRBV12-4	TGTGCCAGCAGTCACCAACTCCAGCCCCAGCATTTT	CASSHQLQPQHF
TRBJ1-2	.	.	TRBV7-2	TGTGCCAGCATCAGGACAGCCCTCTATGGCTACACCTTC	CASIRTALYGYTF
TRBJ1-5	.	.	TRBV20-1	TGCAGTGCTAGAAGGGACAGCAATCAGCCCCAGCATTTT	CSARRDSNQPQHF
TRBJ2-3	few	.	TRBV19	TGTGCCAGTAGTGGAGATTTTAGCGGCTATTCAGATACGCAGTATTTT	CASSGDFSGYSDTQYF
TRBJ1-1	many	TRBD1	TRBV7-2	TGTGCCAGCAGCTTAGTCGACAGGGGGCCCCCATCGGGCACTGAAGCTTTCTTT	CASSLVDRGPPSGTEAFF
TRBJ2-1	.	.	TRBV20-1	TGCAGTGCCAGGGGGGGGCTCAACAATGAGCAGTTCTTC	CSARGGLNNEQFF
TRBJ2-1	many	TRBD1	TRBV7-2	TGTGCCAGCAGCCCCGCCGGGACAGGGGCTGCTGAGCAGTTCTTC	CASSPAGTGAAEQFF
TRBJ1-2	few	.	TRBV4-1	TGCGCCAGCAGCCAAGTTATGGGATACCACACCTTC	CASSQVMGYHTF
TRBJ2-7	few	.	TRBV29-1	TGCAGCGCTGGACGGACGCTCAACGAGCAGTACTTC	CSAGRTLNEQYF
TRBJ2-4	.	.	TRBV7-9	TGTGCCAGCAGCCTCTCGGGGGCGGCCAAAAACATTCAGTACTTC	CASSLSGAAKNIQYF
TRBJ1-4	.	.	TRBV5-1	TGCGCCAGCAGCTTGAGGGGAGGGGGTGATGAAAAACTGTTTTTT	CASSLRGGGDEKLFF
TRBJ1-6	.	TRBD1	TRBV7-3	TGTGCCAGCAGCCTCGGACAGGGGATGAGTTCACCCCTCCACTTT	CASSLGQGMSSPLHF
TRBJ1-2	few	.	TRBV6-5	TGTGCCAGCAGTTATGGGGGACCGGACTATGGCTACACCTTC	CASSYGGPDYGYTF
TRBJ2-7	many	.	TRBV7-2	TGTGCCAGCAGCCTAAAATGGGGCACAACCTACGAGCAGTACTTC	CASSLKWGTTYEQYF
TRBJ1-2	.	.	TRBV18	TGTGCCAGCTCACCAGGGGCGGAGGTCTATGGCTACACCTTC	CASSPGAEVYGYTF
TRBJ2-6	.	.	TRBV5-1	TGCGCCAGCAGCCAATACCCCCAGGGAACTGGGGCCAACGTCCTGACTTTC	CASSQYPQGTGANVLTF
TRBJ2-7	.	TRBD1	TRBV30	TGTGCCTGGGCTGGGACAGGGACCTACGAGCAGTACTTC	CAWAGTGTYEQYF
TRBJ1-1	many	.	TRBV7-2	TGTGCCAGCAGCTTAGACCCGGTAATGAACACTGAAGCTTTCTTT	CASSLDPVMNTEAFF
TRBJ1-1	few	TRBD1	TRBV5-6	TGTGCCAGCAGCTTGAAAGACAGGGGGTCCACTGAAGCTTTCTTT	CASSLKDRGSTEAFF
TRBJ1-1	.	.	TRBV6-5	TGTGCCAGCAGTTACTCAGGGGTCGGCGAGACTGAAGCTTTCTTT	CASSYSGVGETEAFF
TRBJ2-3	few	.	TRBV11-3	TGTGCCAGCAGCCTGACCCAGGGTACGGCTACGCAGTATTTT	CASSLTQGTATQYF
TRBJ2-3	.	.	TRBV10-3	TGTGCTCTCCGCCCGGCAGGCTCAGATACGCAGTATTTT	CALRPAGSDTQYF
TRBJ2-2	few	.	TRBV7-2	TGTGCCAGCAGCTTAAACGGTGGAGCCGGGGAGCTGTTTTTT	CASSLNGGAGELFF
TRBJ2-2	many	.	TRBV20-1	TGCAGTGCAACCGGGACGAGGAACACCGGGGAGCTGTTTTTT	CSATGTRNTGELFF
TRBJ2-1	few	.	TRBV6-2/TRBV6-3	TGTGCCAGCAGTTTCCCCAAAGGGAATGAGCAGTTCTTC	CASSFPKGNEQFF
TRBJ2-3	.	.	TRBV12-3/TRBV12-4	TGTGCCAGCAGTTTGGGCGCGGCTAGATGGACAGATACGCAGTATTTT	CASSLGAARWTDTQYF
TRBJ1-1	.	.	TRBV7-9	TGTGCCAGCAGCAATGAATTCTCCACTGAAGCTTTCTTT	CASSNEFSTEAFF
TRBJ2-1	many	.	TRBV5-1	TGCGCCAGCAGCTTGTCAGGGCCCCCCTACAATGAGCAGTTCTTC	CASSLSGPPYNEQFF
TRBJ2-7	.	.	TRBV28	TGTGCCAGCAGAGGGAGGTATTCGCAGTACTTC	CASRGRYSQYF
TRBJ2-7	many	TRBD1	TRBV7-2	TGTGCCAGCAGCTGGACAGGTTCCTACGAGCAGTACTTC	CASSWTGSYEQYF
TRBJ1-2	.	TRBD1	TRBV19	TGTGCCAGTAGTCCGCGACAGGGCGGTGGCTACACCTTC	CASSPRQGGGYTF
TRBJ1-5	few	.	TRBV20-1	TGCAGTGCTAGAGGCAATCCGGGACGGAATAGCAATCAGCCCCAGCATTTT	CSARGNPGRNSNQPQHF
TRBJ1-2	many	.	TRBV12-3/TRBV12-4	TGTGCCAGCAGTTCCGAGCTGGTCCTAGGCTACACCTTC	CASSSELVLGYTF